The 12 T cell receptor beta chains in this list originate from one sample, sequenced in a study of PD-L1 blockade in urothelial cancer. TCRdb's table, derived via immunoSEQ multiplex PCR, lists solely in-frame clones and lacks some. The sample comprises fewer than 25,000 clones, approximately 80% of which are singletons, and over 1.5% rests with the top ten. Documented time point: peripheral blood 6 weeks after treatment start. The sequences come from PBMCs, collected around atezolizumab (anti-PD-L1) treatment. All receptors derive from a man over 45 with urothelial cancer.

This chain joins TRBV5-6 and TRBJ2-1; 7 bases are shared with TRBD1. CDR1 and CDR2 (germline): SGHDT, YYEEEE. Losses at the gene ends were 4 bases for V and 11 bases for J; bases not matched to a gene: 3. This CDR3 region has 11 residues. CDR3 loop: CASSRDSQQFF. The CDR3, as DNA: TGTGCCAGCAGCCGGGACAGCCAGCAGTTCTTC. Looking up the rest from reference TRBV5-6 and TRBJ2-1 gives the full variable domain: DAGVTQSPTHLIKTRGQQVTLRCSPKSGHDTVSWYQQALGQGPQFIFQYYEEEERQRGNFPDRFSGHQFPNYSSELNVNALLLGDSALYLCASSRDSQQFFGPGTRLTVL.

The V call is TRBV9, the J call TRBJ1-2; weak D call: TRBD1 (5 bases). Deletions cut 2 bases from V and 4 bases from J, with 12 bases between. The CDR3 is 14 residues long. Germline V gene lookup returns CDR1 SGDLS and CDR2 YYNGEE. The CDR3 sequence: CASSVQGGVYGYTF. Here the CDR3 DNA reads TGTGCCAGCAGCGTCCAGGGAGGAGTCTATGGCTACACCTTC.

The rearrangement joins TRBV19 to TRBJ1-2, with TRBD1 identical over 8 bases. The trim removed 6 bases at V and 7 bases at J, leaving 7 bases unmatched. The germline V gene has CDR1 LNHDA and CDR2 SQIVND (reference sequence). CDR3 length equals 13 residues. The CDR3 is CASRSGQGRGYTF. The CDR3 DNA reads TGTGCCAGTAGATCCGGACAGGGCCGTGGCTACACCTTC.

This chain uses TRBV5-1 with TRBJ2-3, with D possibly being TRBD2 (5 bases). This CDR3 has 15 residues. Deletions cut 0 bases from V and 1 base from J, with 9 bases between. Germline assignment: CDR1 SGHRS and CDR2 YFSETQ. The CDR3 spells CASSLGGWGTDTQYF. The CDR3 coding sequence is TGCGCCAGCAGCTTGGGCGGGTGGGGCACAGATACGCAGTATTTT.

This chain uses TRBV6-6 with TRBJ2-7, with TRBD2 matching over 10 bases. The CDR3 contains 13 residues. From germline, CDR1 is MNHNY and CDR2 SVGAGI (reference sequence). Trimming removed 9 bases from V and 1 base from J; junction bases left unmatched: 3. This CDR3 reads CASRTSGSYEQYV. The CDR3 nucleotides read TGTGCCAGTAGGACTAGCGGTTCCTACGAGCAGTACGTC.

This clone was observed once. The chain links TRBV6-5 to TRBJ1-2; possible D gene TRBD1, 6 bases. The germline V and J ends were trimmed by 10 bases and 4 bases, with 19 bases remaining between them. The CDR3 spans 14 residues. Germline CDR1 reads MNHEY; CDR2 reads SVGAGI. The CDR3 DNA reads as TGTGCCACCCGGGTTAGACAGGCAGGCTATGGCTACACCTTC. Its translation: CATRVRQAGYGYTF.

This clone was counted between two and nine times. The chain has TRBV18 and TRBJ1-1; 7 nucleotides align to TRBD1. Per germline, CDR1 KGHSH and CDR2 LQKENI. J lost 4 bases, V lost 6 bases, and 14 bases had no gene match. The CDR3 spans 16 residues. The CDR3, as DNA: TGTGCCAGCTCGCCCAACCGACAGGGAGCGAGCACTGAAGCTTTCTTT. The encoded protein is CASSPNRQGASTEAFF.

The V and J genes are TRBV28 and TRBJ1-2; possible D gene TRBD1, 5 bases. In germline, CDR1 is MDHEN, CDR2 SYDVKM. There are 13 residues in the CDR3. V gave up 10 bases and J gave up 4 bases, with 16 bases separating them. CDR3 region: CATIPGELYGYTF. The CDR3 nucleotides are TGTGCCACCATTCCGGGGGAACTCTATGGCTACACCTTC.

The chain has TRBV5-1 and TRBJ2-1; 15 positions agree with TRBD2. With V trimmed by 0 bases and J by 3 bases, 7 bases remained unmatched. CDR1 and CDR2 from the germline V gene are SGHRS and YFSETQ. The CDR3 has 19 amino acids. The CDR3 coding sequence is TGCGCCAGCAGCTTGGGGGGGACTAGCGGGGGGTCCTACTACAATGAGCAGTTCTTC. This codes for CASSLGGTSGGSYYNEQFF.

The chain links TRBV2 to TRBJ1-1; TRBD1 matches at 11 bases. Trimming cost V 7 bases and J 8 bases; bases outside gene matches: 12. This CDR3 has 15 amino acids. Germline V CDR1 and CDR2: SNHLY, FYNNEI. CDR3 protein: CASTWEGTGGREAFF. In nucleotides, the CDR3 is TGTGCCAGCACCTGGGAGGGGACAGGGGGACGAGAAGCTTTCTTT.

By frequency in the sample, this clone is large. This specimen includes other DNA sequences encoding the same CDR3. The chain links TRBV15 to TRBJ1-4, with no clear D. The CDR3 spans 13 residues. Looked up from germline, CDR1 is LNHNV and CDR2 is YYDKDF (reference sequence). V lost 1 base and J lost 5, with 5 bases in between. The CDR3 bases are TGTGCCACCAGCAGAGCTCTGAATGAAAAACTGTTTTTT. Its protein product is CATSRALNEKLFF.

The chain couples TRBV5-4 to TRBJ1-1, with TRBD1 matching 7 bases. CDR1 and CDR2 from the germline V gene are SGHNT and YYREEE (reference sequence). This CDR3 comprises 14 residues. Losses at the gene ends were 4 bases for V and 6 bases for J; bases not matched to a gene: 9. The CDR3 DNA reads as TGTGCCAGCAGCCCTAAGACAGGGTATGCTGAAGCTTTCTTT. As protein: CASSPKTGYAEAFF.